This T cell receptor beta chain was profiled in a study of response to subunit inactivated influenza vaccine. Broader study findings: Few additional T cells are recruited per seasonal influenza vaccination, authors suggested.

CDR1 is LGHDT and CDR2 is YNNKEL in the germline V gene (reference sequence). V was cut by 4 bases and J by 6 bases, with 11 bases left in between. The CDR3 has 13 residues. Of note for this clonotype: The target antigen is unknown.

TCRdb processed the RT-PCR reads anew with MiXCR; each CDR3 protein has one entry. Counted here are about 650,000 distinct CDR3 sequences, 15% to 18% occurring once; the ten biggest clones make up around 10%. The clonotype was recovered from a man in his fifties or sixties who received an inactivated influenza vaccine. The sample in question was PBMCs from blood, obtained 11 to 12 days after vaccination. V gene TRBV3-1 combines with J gene TRBJ2-3; weak D call: TRBD2 (5 bases). The chain's CDR3 is CASSRNRGDTQYF. CDR3 nucleotides: TGTGCCAGCAGCCGTAATCGCGGGGATACGCAGTATTTT.